This T cell receptor (beta chain) was sequenced for a study of T-cell memory formation after mild COVID-19. Study observations and caveats: Detection of some responders pre-infection suggested pre-existing cross-reactive memory T cells participated. Later expanders leaned CD4+, whereas clones that contracted between day 15 and 85 were balanced CD4/CD8. Contracting CD4+ clones lay largely in CM and EM, with CD8+ ones residing in EMRA.

Germline values: CDR1 LNHNV, CDR2 YYDKDF (reference sequence). The V gene lost 0 bases and the J gene lost 0 bases, with 12 bases spanning the gap. The CDR3 consists of 17 residues. TCRdb processed the 5' RACE reads anew with MiXCR; each CDR3 protein has one entry. The repertoire consists of about 160,000 distinct CDR3 sequences, with 30% to 35% occurring once and the leading ten covering about 12%. In its sample, this clonotype was seen a few times. The antigen remains unidentified. The clonotype was recovered from an adult woman who had mild COVID-19 (a few samples of this study predate the infection). Cell type and time point are not known. The chain employs TRBV15 and TRBJ2-1; unclear D gene. Sequenced material: PBMCs or a T cell subset sorted from them (not recorded which). CDR3 region: CATSRDRIVNSYNEQFF. In nucleotides, the CDR3 is TGTGCCACCAGCAGAGATCGGATAGTCAACTCCTACAATGAGCAGTTCTTC.